The 6 T cell receptor beta chains below all came from one sample that was sequenced in a study of cytomegalovirus exposure and HLA in healthy donors. The PCR employed 60 Vbeta primers together with 13 Jbeta primers. Repertoires were generated with immunoSEQ multiplex PCR, while TCRdb's copy carries only in-frame clones and drops some. Of fewer than 200,000 clones in the sample, 85% were seen once. The source material was PBMCs. Receptor source: a man younger than 30 in good health and CMV-seropositive.

The chain combines TRBV4-2 with TRBJ1-3; D gene uncertain. Germline V CDR1 and CDR2: LGHNA, YNFKEQ. This CDR3 has 14 amino acids. The V and J ends lost 1 base and 2 bases respectively, with 6 bases between them. The CDR3 coding sequence is TGTGCCAGCAGCCAAGCGGGAACTGGAAACACCATATATTTT. Protein: CASSQAGTGNTIYF.

This rearrangement joins TRBV6-1 to TRBJ2-7; 7 bases are shared with TRBD1. CDR3 size: 12 residues. The ends lost 6 bases at V and 4 bases at J; junction bases unmatched: 3. Germline values: CDR1 MNHNS, CDR2 SASEGT. CDR3 in DNA: TGTGCCAGCAGAAGGGACAGTTACGAGCAGTACTTC. Encoded protein: CASRRDSYEQYF.

The CDR3 coding sequence is TGCGCCAGCAGCCCCGCTGCGGGGGTAACAGATACGCAGTATTTT. Amino acid sequence: CASSPAAGVTDTQYF. The chain is built from TRBV5-1 and TRBJ2-3; 7 bases align to TRBD2. The CDR3 is 15 amino acids. CDR1 is SGHRS, CDR2 YFSETQ, per germline. V shed 4 bases, J shed 3 bases, and the junction held 8 bases outside the gene matches.

The V gene is TRBV5-1, the J gene TRBJ1-1, with D tentatively TRBD1 (6 bases). The CDR3 runs 16 residues. V was shortened by 4 bases and J by 6 bases, with 22 bases between the two germline ends. CDR1 and CDR2 from the germline V gene are SGHRS and YFSETQ. The CDR3 loop reads CASSPNLQGLGAEAFF. As DNA, the CDR3 is TGCGCCAGCAGCCCGAATTTACAGGGCCTCGGCGCTGAAGCTTTCTTT.

CDR3: CASSLARGTYEQYF. For the CDR3, the DNA is TGTGCCAGCAGCTTAGCGCGCGGGACCTACGAGCAGTACTTC. The V call is TRBV7-2, the J call TRBJ2-7; perhaps TRBD2 as D (6 bases). The germline V gene encodes CDR1 SGHTA and CDR2 FQGNSA. The V and J ends lost 0 bases and 2 bases respectively, with 8 bases between them. The CDR3 has 14 residues.

The sample holds a few counts of this clone. The V call is TRBV7-3, the J call TRBJ1-1; TRBD1 matches 8 bases. The J segment lost 5 bases and the V segment lost 4 bases, leaving 6 bases of the junction unmatched. CDR1 and CDR2 from the germline V gene are SGHTA and FQGTGA. This CDR3 has 14 amino acids. This chain's CDR3 is CASSSTGGDTEAFF. The CDR3 DNA follows: TGTGCCAGCAGCTCAACAGGGGGTGATACTGAAGCTTTCTTT.